The sequence of this T cell receptor beta chain was determined in a study of T and B cells in COVID-19 patients. In the study overall: Recovered patients mostly had mild to moderate COVID-19 managed as outpatients. Of approximately 19 active-infection patients, under 15 were critically ill with mechanical ventilation or extracorporeal membrane oxygenation. Study-wide results and caveats: Symptomatic-phase blood samples from mildly ill patients and early samples from severe cases were scarce.

BIOMED2 TRB-A/B primer pools were used in multiplex TRB PCR. TCRdb analysed the multiplex PCR reads with MiXCR anew, one entry per CDR3 protein. This sample has roughly 15,000 distinct CDR3 sequences; around 30% occur once, and the top ten carry approximately 1.2%. Germline V gives CDR1 MNHEY, CDR2 SMNVEV (reference sequence). The CDR3 length is 15 residues. The junction had 7 bases not matched to a gene; V was cut back by 3 bases and J by 7 bases. From blood, about 240-550 ng of genomic DNA served as TRB template. This clonotype ranks as medium-sized (0.01 to 0.1%). Its matching antigen is unknown. The source material was blood. This TCR derives from a human donor who had recovered from COVID-19. J is TRBJ2-1 and V is TRBV27; 9 nucleotides agree with TRBD1. The CDR3 here is CASSFRGQGMNEQFF. DNA for the CDR3: TGTGCCAGCAGTTTTAGGGGACAGGGTATGAATGAGCAGTTCTTC.